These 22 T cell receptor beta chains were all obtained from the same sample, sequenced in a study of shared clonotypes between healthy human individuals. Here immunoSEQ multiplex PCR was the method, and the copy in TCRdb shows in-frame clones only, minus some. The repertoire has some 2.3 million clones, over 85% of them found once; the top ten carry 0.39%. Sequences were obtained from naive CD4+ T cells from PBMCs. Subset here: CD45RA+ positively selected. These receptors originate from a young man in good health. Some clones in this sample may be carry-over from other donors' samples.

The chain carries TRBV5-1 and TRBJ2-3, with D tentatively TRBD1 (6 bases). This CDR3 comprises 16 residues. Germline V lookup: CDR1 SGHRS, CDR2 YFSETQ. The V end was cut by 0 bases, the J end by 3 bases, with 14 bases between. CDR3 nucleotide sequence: TGCGCCAGCAGCTTGGCGGGACATCCGGGGACAGATACGCAGTATTTT. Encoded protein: CASSLAGHPGTDTQYF.

In nucleotides, the CDR3 is TGCGCCAGCAGTAGCCATACCGGGGAGCTGTTTTTT. Translation: CASSSHTGELFF. J is TRBJ2-2 and V is TRBV5-1; no clear D. CDR1 is SGHRS and CDR2 is YFSETQ in the germline V gene. The V and J ends lost 5 bases and 5 bases respectively, with 7 bases between them. The CDR3 extends over 12 amino acids.

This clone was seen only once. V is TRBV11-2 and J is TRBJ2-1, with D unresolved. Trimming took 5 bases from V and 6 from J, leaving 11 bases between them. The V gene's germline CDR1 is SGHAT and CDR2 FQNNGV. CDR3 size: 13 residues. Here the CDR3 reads CASSQRRINEQFF. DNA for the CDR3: TGTGCCAGCAGCCAAAGACGGATCAATGAGCAGTTCTTC.

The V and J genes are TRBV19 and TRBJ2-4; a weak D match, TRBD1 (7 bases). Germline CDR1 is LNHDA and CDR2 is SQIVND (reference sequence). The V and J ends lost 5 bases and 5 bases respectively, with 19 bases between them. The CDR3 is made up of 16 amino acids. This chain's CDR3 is CASSWGDSLPQNIQYF. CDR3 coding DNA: TGTGCCAGTAGTTGGGGGGACAGCCTACCTCAAAACATTCAGTACTTC.

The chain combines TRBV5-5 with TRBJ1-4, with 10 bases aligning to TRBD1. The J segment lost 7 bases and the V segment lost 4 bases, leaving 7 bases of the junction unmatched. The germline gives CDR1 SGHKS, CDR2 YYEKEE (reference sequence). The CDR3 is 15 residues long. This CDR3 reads CASSPGTGAVEKLFF. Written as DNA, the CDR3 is TGTGCCAGCAGCCCCGGGACAGGGGCCGTTGAAAAACTGTTTTTT.

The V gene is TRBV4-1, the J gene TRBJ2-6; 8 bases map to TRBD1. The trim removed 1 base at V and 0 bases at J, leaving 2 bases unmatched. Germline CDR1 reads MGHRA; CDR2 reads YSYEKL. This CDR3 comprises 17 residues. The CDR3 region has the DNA TGCGCCAGCAGCCAAGGGACAGGGACCTCTGGGGCCAACGTCCTGACTTTC. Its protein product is CASSQGTGTSGANVLTF.

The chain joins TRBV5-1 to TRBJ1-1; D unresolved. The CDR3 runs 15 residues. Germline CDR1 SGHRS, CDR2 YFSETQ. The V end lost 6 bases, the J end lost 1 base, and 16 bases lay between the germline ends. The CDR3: CASTPQASRNTEAFF. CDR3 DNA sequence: TGCGCCAGCACCCCCCAAGCATCGAGGAACACTGAAGCTTTCTTT.

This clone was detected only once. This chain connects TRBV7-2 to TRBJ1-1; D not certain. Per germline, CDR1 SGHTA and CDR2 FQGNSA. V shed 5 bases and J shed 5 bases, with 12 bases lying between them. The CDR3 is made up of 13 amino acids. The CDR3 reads CASSPHRVTEAFF. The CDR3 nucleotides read TGTGCCAGCAGCCCCCATCGAGTAACTGAAGCTTTCTTT. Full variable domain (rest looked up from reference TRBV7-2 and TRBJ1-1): GAGVSQSPSNKVTEKGKDVELRCDPISGHTALYWYRQSLGQGLEFLIYFQGNSAPDKSGLPSDRFSAERTGGSVSTLTIQRTQQEDSAVYLCASSPHRVTEAFFGQGTRLTVV.

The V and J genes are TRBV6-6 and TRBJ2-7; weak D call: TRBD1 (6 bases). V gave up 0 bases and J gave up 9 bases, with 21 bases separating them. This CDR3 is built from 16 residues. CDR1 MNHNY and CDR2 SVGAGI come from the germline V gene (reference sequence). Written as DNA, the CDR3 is TGTGCCAGCAGTTACTCGAACAGACAGGTGGGATCTGGGCAGTACTTC. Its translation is CASSYSNRQVGSGQYF.

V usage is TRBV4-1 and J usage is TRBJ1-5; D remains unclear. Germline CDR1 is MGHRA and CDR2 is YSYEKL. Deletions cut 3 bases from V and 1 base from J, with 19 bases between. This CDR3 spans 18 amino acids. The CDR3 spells CASSQVASPPVSNQPQHF. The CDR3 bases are TGCGCCAGCAGCCAGGTAGCCTCTCCCCCGGTGAGCAATCAGCCCCAGCATTTT.

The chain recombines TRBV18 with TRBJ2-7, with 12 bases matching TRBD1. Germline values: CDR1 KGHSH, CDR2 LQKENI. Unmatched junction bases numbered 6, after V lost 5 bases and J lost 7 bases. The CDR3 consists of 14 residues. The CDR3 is CASSGDRGRREQYF. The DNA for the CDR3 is TGTGCCAGCTCAGGGGACAGGGGGCGCAGAGAGCAGTACTTC.

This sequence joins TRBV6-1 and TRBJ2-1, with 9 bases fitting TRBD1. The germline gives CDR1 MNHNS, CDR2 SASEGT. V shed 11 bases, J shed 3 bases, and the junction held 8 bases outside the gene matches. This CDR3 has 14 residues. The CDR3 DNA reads TGTGCCGCTGGGGAGACAGGGGGCTACAATGAGCAGTTCTTC. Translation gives CAAGETGGYNEQFF.

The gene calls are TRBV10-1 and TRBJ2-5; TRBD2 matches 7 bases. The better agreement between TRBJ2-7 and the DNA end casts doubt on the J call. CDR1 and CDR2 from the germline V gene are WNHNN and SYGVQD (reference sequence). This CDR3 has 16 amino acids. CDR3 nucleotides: TGCGCCAGCAGTCATTCCCGGGGCGGGAGAATCCACGAGCAGTACTTC. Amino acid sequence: CASSHSRGGRIHEQYF.

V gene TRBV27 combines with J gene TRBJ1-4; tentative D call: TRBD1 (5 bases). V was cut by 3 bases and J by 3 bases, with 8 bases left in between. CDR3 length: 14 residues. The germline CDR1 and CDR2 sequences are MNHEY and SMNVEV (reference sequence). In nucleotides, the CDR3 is TGTGCCAGCAGTTTTCAGGGAGCTAATGAAAAACTGTTTTTT. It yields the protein CASSFQGANEKLFF.

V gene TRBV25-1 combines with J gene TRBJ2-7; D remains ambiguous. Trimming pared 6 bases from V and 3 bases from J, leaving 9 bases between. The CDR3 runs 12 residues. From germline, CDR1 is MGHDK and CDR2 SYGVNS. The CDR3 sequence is CASSPWGYEQYF. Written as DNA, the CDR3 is TGTGCCAGCAGCCCGTGGGGCTACGAGCAGTACTTC.

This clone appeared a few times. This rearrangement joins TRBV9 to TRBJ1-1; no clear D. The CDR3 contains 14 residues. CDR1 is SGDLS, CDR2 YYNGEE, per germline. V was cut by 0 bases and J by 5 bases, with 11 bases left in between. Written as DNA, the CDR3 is TGTGCCAGCAGCGTAGGAGGGAGTCGGACTGAAGCTTTCTTT. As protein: CASSVGGSRTEAFF.

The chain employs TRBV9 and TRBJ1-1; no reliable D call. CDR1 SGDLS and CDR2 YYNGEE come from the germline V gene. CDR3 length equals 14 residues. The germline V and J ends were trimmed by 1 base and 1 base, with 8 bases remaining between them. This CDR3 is CASSVNPQNTEAFF. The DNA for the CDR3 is TGTGCCAGCAGCGTAAACCCGCAGAACACTGAAGCTTTCTTT.

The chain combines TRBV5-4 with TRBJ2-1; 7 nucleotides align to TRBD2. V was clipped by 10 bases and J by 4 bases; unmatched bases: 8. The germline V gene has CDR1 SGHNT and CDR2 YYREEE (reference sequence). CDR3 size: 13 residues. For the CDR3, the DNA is TGTGCCTGCGGCCAGCGGGGTTACAATGAGCAGTTCTTC. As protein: CACGQRGYNEQFF. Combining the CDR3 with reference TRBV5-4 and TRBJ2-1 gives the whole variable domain ETGVTQSPTHLIKTRGQQVTLRCSSQSGHNTVSWYQQALGQGPQFIFQYYREEENGRGNFPPRFSGLQFPNYSSELNVNALELDDSALYLCACGQRGYNEQFFGPGTRLTVL.

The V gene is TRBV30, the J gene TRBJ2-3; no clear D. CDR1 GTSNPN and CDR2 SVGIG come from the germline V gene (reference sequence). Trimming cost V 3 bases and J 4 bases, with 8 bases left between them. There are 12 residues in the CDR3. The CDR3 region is CAWRRSSDTQYF. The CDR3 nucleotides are TGTGCCTGGAGGCGGTCCTCAGATACGCAGTATTTT.

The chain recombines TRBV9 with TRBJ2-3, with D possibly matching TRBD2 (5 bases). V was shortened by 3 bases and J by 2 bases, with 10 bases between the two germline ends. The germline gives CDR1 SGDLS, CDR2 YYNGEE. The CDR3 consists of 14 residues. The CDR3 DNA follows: TGTGCCAGCAGCGAGAGCGGTGCCACAGATACGCAGTATTTT. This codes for CASSESGATDTQYF.

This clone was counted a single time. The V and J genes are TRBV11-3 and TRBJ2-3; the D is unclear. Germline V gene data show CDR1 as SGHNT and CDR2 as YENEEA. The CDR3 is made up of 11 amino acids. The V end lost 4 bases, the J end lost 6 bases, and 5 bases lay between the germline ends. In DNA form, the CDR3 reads TGTGCCAGCAGCTCCGGGGATACGCAGTATTTT. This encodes CASSSGDTQYF.

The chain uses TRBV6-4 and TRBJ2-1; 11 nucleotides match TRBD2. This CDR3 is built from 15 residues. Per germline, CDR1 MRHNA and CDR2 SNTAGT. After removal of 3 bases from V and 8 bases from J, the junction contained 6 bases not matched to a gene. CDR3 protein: CASSERLAGYDEQFF. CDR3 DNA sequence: TGTGCCAGCAGTGAACGACTAGCGGGGTACGATGAGCAGTTCTTC.